Listed below are T cell receptor beta chains from one sample, sequenced in a study. Each CDR3 protein is one row after TCRdb ran MiXCR on the 5' RACE reads. The sample lists over 50,000 distinct CDR3 sequences, 24% occurring once. Sample: tumor-infiltrating naive CD4+ T cells sorted from the breast tumor. All receptors come from a female donor with breast cancer. Both conserved end residues are part of each CDR3. D genes are given only for firm matches. The listing skips clone size in some rows; elsewhere it reads once, few, many or a size class.

abundance,v_gene,d_gene,j_gene,CDR3nt,CDR3aa
few,TRBV6-1,NA,TRBJ2-4,TGTGCCAGCAGAGGTTGGCTTCTGAAGTCAGCCAAAAACATTCAGTACTTC,CASRGWLLKSAKNIQYF
many,TRBV12-2,NA,TRBJ2-3,TGTGCAAGTCGCCCCCCGACAGGGCGGGATACGCAGTATTTT,CASRPPTGRDTQYF
NA,TRBV5-6,NA,TRBJ2-7,TGTGCCAGCAGCTCGCTTATAGGACGGGAGCAGTACTTC,CASSSLIGREQYF
many,TRBV5-1,NA,TRBJ2-2,TGCGCCAGCAGCAAAGACGCCGCGAACACCGGGGAGCTGTTTTTT,CASSKDAANTGELFF
few,TRBV12-3/TRBV12-4,TRBD2,TRBJ2-7,TGTGCCAGCAGTTTTGGGCGGGAGCGACACGAGCAGTACTTC,CASSFGRERHEQYF
few,TRBV20-1,NA,TRBJ2-2,TGCAGTGCTAGAGCTCGGGGGAACACCGGGGAGCTGTTTTTT,CSARARGNTGELFF
NA,TRBV7-3,NA,TRBJ2-5,TGTGCCAGCAGTTCCGGAGGAGGCGGGGTGACGATGGAGACCCAGTACTTC,CASSSGGGGVTMETQYF
many,TRBV29-1,NA,TRBJ2-7,TGCAGCGTGATAGACAGATACGAGCAGTACTTC,CSVIDRYEQYF
few,TRBV24-1,NA,TRBJ2-2,TGTGCCACCAGTGATTCAACCGGGCGGGACACCGGGGAGCTGTTTTTT,CATSDSTGRDTGELFF
NA,TRBV9,TRBD1,TRBJ2-6,TGTGCCAGCAGCGCCGGGACAGGGTTGTCTGGGGCCAACGTCCTGACTTTC,CASSAGTGLSGANVLTF
few,TRBV9,NA,TRBJ2-3,TGTGCCAGCAACCGACAGTCAAGCACAGATACGCAGTATTTT,CASNRQSSTDTQYF
few,TRBV7-8,TRBD1,TRBJ1-1,TGTGCCAGCAGCTTGCATCGGGGACAGGGGAGGACTGAAGCTTTCTTT,CASSLHRGQGRTEAFF
NA,TRBV12-3/TRBV12-4,TRBD1,TRBJ2-2,TGTGCCAGCAGTCACCCGACAGGGCCTGCGAACACCGGGGAGCTGTTTTTT,CASSHPTGPANTGELFF
NA,TRBV5-1,NA,TRBJ2-3,TGCGCCAGCAAAGTCCTACTAGCAGGGACAGATACGCAGTATTTT,CASKVLLAGTDTQYF
NA,TRBV10-2,NA,TRBJ2-7,TGCGCCAGCAGTGAGTCACGGCGATGGGACGAGCAGTACTTC,CASSESRRWDEQYF
once,TRBV6-6,TRBD2,TRBJ2-5,TGTGCCAGCACCATGGGGGAGGGAGGGACCCAGTACTTC,CASTMGEGGTQYF
NA,TRBV5-1,TRBD2,TRBJ2-1,TGCGCCAGCAGCCTTTCTAGCGGGGGCTACAATGAGCAGTTCTTC,CASSLSSGGYNEQFF
few,TRBV24-1,NA,TRBJ1-1,TGTGCCACCAGTGATTTTGGCAGCCCTGAAGCTTTCTTT,CATSDFGSPEAFF
few,TRBV20-1,TRBD2,TRBJ2-7,TGCAGTGCTGGGGGGACTAGCGGGAGTATCTACGAGCAGTACTTC,CSAGGTSGSIYEQYF
NA,TRBV13,NA,TRBJ2-7,TGTGCCAGCAGCCCAAACCAGGGGCAGCAGTACTTC,CASSPNQGQQYF
many,TRBV4-3,TRBD2,TRBJ2-1,TGCGCCAGCAGCCAAGGAATGTCTAGCGGGAGGAAGCAGTTCTTC,CASSQGMSSGRKQFF
NA,TRBV11-3,NA,TRBJ2-1,TGTGCCAGCAGCTTAGGATTCCGGGGCGGGACGGGGGATGAGCAGTTCTTC,CASSLGFRGGTGDEQFF
few,TRBV20-1,NA,TRBJ2-2,TGCAGTGCCCAAGGGTTCGGTCTGAACACCGGGGAGCTGTTTTTT,CSAQGFGLNTGELFF
NA,TRBV5-1,NA,TRBJ2-7,TGCGCCAGCATTAGCAGCACCTACGAGCAGTACTTC,CASISSTYEQYF
NA,TRBV5-1,NA,TRBJ2-1,TGCGCCAGCTCCTGGGGGGAAGCCTACAATGAGCAGTTCTTC,CASSWGEAYNEQFF
NA,TRBV7-9,NA,TRBJ2-5,TGTGCCAGCAGTGGGGTCACAGGCGTCCAAGAGACCCAGTACTTC,CASSGVTGVQETQYF
NA,TRBV5-1,NA,TRBJ2-5,TGCGCCAGCAGCTTGATGGCGGGAAGATCACAAGAGACCCAGTACTTC,CASSLMAGRSQETQYF
NA,TRBV7-9,TRBD1,TRBJ2-3,TGTGCCAGCAGCTTAGAATTGCAGGGGGCCGCAGATACGCAGTATTTT,CASSLELQGAADTQYF
few,TRBV4-2,TRBD2,TRBJ2-1,TGTGCCAGCAGCCCGTTCTCCGGACTAGCGGGAGAGAAGTTCTTC,CASSPFSGLAGEKFF
NA,TRBV28,TRBD1,TRBJ2-7,TGTGCCAGCACCAATGAGCCTTACAGGGGAGTCTACGAGCAGTACTTC,CASTNEPYRGVYEQYF
many,TRBV6-5,TRBD1,TRBJ1-1,TGTGCCAGCAGTTACGGACAGGGTGATGAAGCTTTCTTT,CASSYGQGDEAFF
few,TRBV12-3/TRBV12-4,TRBD2,TRBJ2-1,TGTGCCAGCAGTTTAGTGTCAGCGGGATATTCCTACAATGAGCAGTTCTTC,CASSLVSAGYSYNEQFF
NA,TRBV9,NA,TRBJ1-1,TGTGCCAGCAGCGTAGGAGAGTGGCAGGGGCCTGGCACTGAAGCTTTCTTT,CASSVGEWQGPGTEAFF
few,TRBV5-1,NA,TRBJ2-1,TGCGCCAGCAGCTTTACCACGACATGGAGTGAGCAGTTCTTC,CASSFTTTWSEQFF
few,TRBV29-1,NA,TRBJ1-2,TGCAGCGTTGGAGGTTTTCGGTATGGCTACACCTTC,CSVGGFRYGYTF
few,TRBV20-1,TRBD2,TRBJ2-1,TGCAGTGCTAGAGGTGGCGGGAGGAGGTATGAGCAGTTCTTC,CSARGGGRRYEQFF
few,TRBV12-3/TRBV12-4,NA,TRBJ2-7,TGTGCCAGCAGCCTACTAGCCGCCTACGAGCAGTACTTC,CASSLLAAYEQYF
once,TRBV4-2,TRBD1,TRBJ1-2,TGTGCCAGCAGCCACCACGGACAGGGGGCTAACTATGGCTACACCTTC,CASSHHGQGANYGYTF
many,TRBV20-1,NA,TRBJ1-1,TGCAGTGCTAGAGATCGAATACACGGGAACACTGAAGCTTTCTTT,CSARDRIHGNTEAFF
few,TRBV28,NA,TRBJ1-1,TGTGCCAGCAGTTACTTTATCGGGGGATCGAACACTGAAGCTTTCTTT,CASSYFIGGSNTEAFF
NA,TRBV20-1,NA,TRBJ1-1,TGCAGTGCTCCCCCTCGGACACTGGAAGCTTTCTTT,CSAPPRTLEAFF